The present TCR beta chain was sequenced within a study of blood T cell repertoires in COVID-19. This clone has more than one count but fewer than ten. Generated by immunoSEQ multiplex PCR, the TCRdb table keeps only in-frame clones and is missing some. Of 250,000 or so clones in the sample, roughly 80% were seen once. This clonotype was obtained from a woman aged 70-85 years with acute or convalescent COVID-19. Material for sequencing was peripheral blood.

The CDR3 loop reads CSVEGNRGGIYGYTF. CDR3 coding DNA: TGCAGCGTTGAGGGAAACAGGGGCGGTATCTATGGCTACACCTTC. V usage is TRBV29-1 and J usage is TRBJ1-2, with TRBD1 matching over 7 bases. The CDR3 contains 15 residues. The V and J ends lost 3 bases and 4 bases, in that order; junction bases with no gene match: 11. The germline V gene encodes CDR1 SQVTM and CDR2 ANQGSEA.